This T cell receptor beta chain is from a study of blood T cells in healthy people across ages. Per the germline V gene, CDR1 is DFQATT and CDR2 is SNEGSKA (reference sequence). Trimming took 3 bases from V and 0 from J, leaving 18 bases between them. This CDR3 has 17 residues. Sample-barcoded 5' priming and a J-beta primer mix drove a second PCR of roughly 6 to 12 cycles. Each CDR3 protein gets one entry after TCRdb re-called the 5' RACE reads with MiXCR. Among around 800,000 distinct CDR3 sequences listed, 40% to 50% were seen once. This clonotype originated in a man between 60 and 70 years old in good health. Sequenced sample: blood. The chain links TRBV20-1 to TRBJ2-1, with D perhaps matching TRBD2 (6 bases). The CDR3 reads CSARAAGTLSSYNEQFF. The CDR3 DNA is TGCAGTGCTAGGGCTGCCGGGACTTTAAGCTCCTACAATGAGCAGTTCTTC.